The entry that follows covers one T cell receptor (beta chain) sequence. With 0 bases removed from V and 8 bases from J, the gap between germline ends came to 10 bases. Germline V lookup: CDR1 LNHNV, CDR2 YYDKDF (reference sequence). The CDR3 contains 14 residues. The record originates from a study of blood T cell repertoires in COVID-19. Across the whole study: Donors in the United States, Italy and Spain gave samples during acute or convalescent COVID-19. Sample material is recorded as cDNA or gDNA derived from T cells, B-cell-depleted T cells, or PBMCs.

Source study methods: Estimation of nucleated cell counts was performed using reference gene primer amplification. TCRdb keeps only in-frame clones here, not all; method: immunoSEQ multiplex PCR. V and J calls and clone size are those listed in that table; D and trimming were worked out from the DNA. The data contain more than 100,000 clones, 70% to 85% of them singletons. The J gene is TRBJ1-4, the V gene TRBV15; D may be TRBD1 (6 bases). The sequence derives from a woman in her seventies with acute or convalescent COVID-19. Material: peripheral blood. The CDR3 nucleotides read TGTGCCACCAGCAGAGAACAGGGATACGAAAAACTGTTTTTT. It encodes CATSREQGYEKLFF.